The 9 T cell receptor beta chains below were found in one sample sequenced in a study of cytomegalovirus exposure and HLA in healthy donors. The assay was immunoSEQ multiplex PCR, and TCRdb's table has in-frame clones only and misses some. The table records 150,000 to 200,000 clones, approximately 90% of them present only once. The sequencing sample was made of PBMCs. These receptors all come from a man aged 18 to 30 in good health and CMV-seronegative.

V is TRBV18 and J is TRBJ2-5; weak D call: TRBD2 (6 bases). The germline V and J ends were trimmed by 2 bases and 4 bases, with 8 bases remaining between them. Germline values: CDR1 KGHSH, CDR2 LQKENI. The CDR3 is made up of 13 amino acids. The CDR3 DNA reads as TGTGCCAGCTCACCAACGGGGGTAGAGACCCAGTACTTC. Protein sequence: CASSPTGVETQYF.

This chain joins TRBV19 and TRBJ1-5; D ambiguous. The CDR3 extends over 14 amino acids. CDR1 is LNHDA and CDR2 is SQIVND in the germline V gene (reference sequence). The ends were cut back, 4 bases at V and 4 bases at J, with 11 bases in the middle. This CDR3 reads CASSRREPNQPQHF. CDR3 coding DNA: TGTGCCAGTAGTAGGCGGGAGCCAAATCAGCCCCAGCATTTT. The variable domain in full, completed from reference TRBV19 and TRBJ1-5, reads DGGITQSPKYLFRKEGQNVTLSCEQNLNHDAMYWYRQDPGQGLRLIYYSQIVNDFQKGDIAEGYSVSREKKESFPLTVTSAQKNPTAFYLCASSRREPNQPQHFGDGTRLSIL.

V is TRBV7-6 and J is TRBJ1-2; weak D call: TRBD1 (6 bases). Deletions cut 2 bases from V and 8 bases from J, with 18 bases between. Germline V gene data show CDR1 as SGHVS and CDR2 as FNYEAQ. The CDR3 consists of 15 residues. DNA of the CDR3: TGTGCCAGCAGCTTATCTGTTTTGGCAGGGGAAGGCTACACCTTC. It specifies CASSLSVLAGEGYTF. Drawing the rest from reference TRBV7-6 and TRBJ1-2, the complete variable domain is GAGVSQSPRYKVTKRGQDVALRCDPISGHVSLYWYRQALGQGPEFLTYFNYEAQQDKSGLPNDRFSAERPEGSISTLTIQRTEQRDSAMYRCASSLSVLAGEGYTFGSGTRLTVV.

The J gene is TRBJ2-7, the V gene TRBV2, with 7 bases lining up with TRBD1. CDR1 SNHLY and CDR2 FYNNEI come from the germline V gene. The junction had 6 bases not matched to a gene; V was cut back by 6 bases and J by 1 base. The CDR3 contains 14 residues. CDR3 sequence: CASSRQGNSYEQYF. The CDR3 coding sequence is TGTGCCAGCAGCAGACAGGGCAATTCCTACGAGCAGTACTTC.

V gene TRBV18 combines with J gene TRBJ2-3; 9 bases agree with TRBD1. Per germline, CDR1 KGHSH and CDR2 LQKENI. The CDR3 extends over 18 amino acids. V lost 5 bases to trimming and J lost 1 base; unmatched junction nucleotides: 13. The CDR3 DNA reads TGTGCCAGCTCAAGGACAGGGGCTACTAGAAAGGGCACAGATACGCAGTATTTT. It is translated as CASSRTGATRKGTDTQYF.

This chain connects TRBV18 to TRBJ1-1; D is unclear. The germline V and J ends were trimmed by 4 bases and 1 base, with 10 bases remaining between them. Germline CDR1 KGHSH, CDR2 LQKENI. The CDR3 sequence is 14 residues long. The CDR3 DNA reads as TGTGCCAGCTCACAGGTAGCCACGAACACTGAAGCTTTCTTT. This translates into CASSQVATNTEAFF.

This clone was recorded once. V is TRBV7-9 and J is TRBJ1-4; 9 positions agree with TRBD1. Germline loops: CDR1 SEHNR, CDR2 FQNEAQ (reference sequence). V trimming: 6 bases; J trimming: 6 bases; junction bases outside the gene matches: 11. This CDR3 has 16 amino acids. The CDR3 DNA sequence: TGTGCCAGCAGGAAACAGGGGGCAGGACTGGATGAAAAACTGTTTTTT. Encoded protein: CASRKQGAGLDEKLFF.

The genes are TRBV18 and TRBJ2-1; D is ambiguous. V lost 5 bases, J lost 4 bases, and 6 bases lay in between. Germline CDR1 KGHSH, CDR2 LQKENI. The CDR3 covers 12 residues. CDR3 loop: CASSDRYNEQFF. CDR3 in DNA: TGTGCCAGCTCAGATCGGTACAATGAGCAGTTCTTC. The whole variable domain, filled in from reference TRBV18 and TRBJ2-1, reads NAGVMQNPRHLVRRRGQEARLRCSPMKGHSHVYWYRQLPEEGLKFMVYLQKENIIDESGMPKERFSAEFPKEGPSILRIQQVVRGDSAAYFCASSDRYNEQFFGPGTRLTVL.

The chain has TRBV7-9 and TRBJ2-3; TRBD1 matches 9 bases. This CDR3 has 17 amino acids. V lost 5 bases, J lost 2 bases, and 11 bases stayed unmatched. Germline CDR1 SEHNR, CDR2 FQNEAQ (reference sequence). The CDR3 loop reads CASSPPRGQGPTDTQYF. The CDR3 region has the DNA TGTGCCAGCAGCCCCCCCCGGGGACAGGGACCCACAGATACGCAGTATTTT.